Below are 19 T cell receptor beta chains sequenced from a single sample in a study of blood T cell repertoires in COVID-19. TCRdb keeps only in-frame clones here, not all; method: immunoSEQ multiplex PCR. The sample carries about 180,000 clones, about 90% recorded once. Sequencing input: PBMCs or T cells enriched from blood (not recorded which). Receptors were obtained from a human donor with acute COVID-19. The donor label of this sample is uncertain.

V and J are TRBV7-2 and TRBJ2-2, with TRBD2 matching over 16 bases. V trimming: 4 bases; J trimming: 6 bases; junction bases outside the gene matches: 11. CDR3 length equals 19 residues. Germline values: CDR1 SGHTA, CDR2 FQGNSA. In nucleotides, the CDR3 is TGTGCCAGCAGCTCGGGGCCGGGACTAGCGGGGGGGCCCCCCGGGGAGCTGTTTTTT. The encoded protein is CASSSGPGLAGGPPGELFF. The complete variable domain, with remaining parts taken from reference TRBV7-2 and TRBJ2-2, reads GAGVSQSPSNKVTEKGKDVELRCDPISGHTALYWYRQSLGQGLEFLIYFQGNSAPDKSGLPSDRFSAERTGGSVSTLTIQRTQQEDSAVYLCASSSGPGLAGGPPGELFFGEGSRLTVL.

The chain links TRBV12-3 or TRBV12-4 to TRBJ2-7; a weak D match, TRBD2 (6 bases). This CDR3 spans 13 amino acids. With 6 bases removed from V and 2 bases from J, the gap between germline ends came to 11 bases. CDR3: CASSEGGTYEQYF. CDR3 bases: TGTGCCAGCAGCGAGGGCGGGACCTACGAGCAGTACTTC.

This chain connects TRBV6-4 to TRBJ2-1, with D possibly being TRBD2 (6 bases). CDR1 is MRHNA, CDR2 SNTAGT, per germline. CDR3 length equals 15 residues. V was cut by 3 bases and J by 8 bases, with 17 bases left in between. CDR3 nucleotides: TGTGCCAGCAGTGAAGGAAGCTCTCCTAGCGATGAGCAGTTCTTC. Encoded protein: CASSEGSSPSDEQFF.

This clone was counted once. The rearrangement links TRBV30 to TRBJ2-7; TRBD1 might be the D (7 bases). V was clipped by 3 bases and J by 0 bases, with 12 bases between them. CDR1 is GTSNPN and CDR2 is SVGIG in the germline V gene (reference sequence). This CDR3 has 14 residues. The chain's CDR3 is CAWRGGQNSYEQYF. DNA of the CDR3: TGTGCCTGGAGGGGGGGACAGAACTCCTACGAGCAGTACTTC.

In DNA, the CDR3 is TGTGCCAGCAGTTCCGCGCAGGGATACGAGCAGTACTTC. It codes for CASSSAQGYEQYF. The chain couples TRBV28 to TRBJ2-7, with D possibly TRBD1 on 5 matching bases. V was shortened by 4 bases and J by 4 bases, with 11 bases between the two germline ends. Germline assignment: CDR1 MDHEN and CDR2 SYDVKM. This CDR3 is built from 13 residues.

This clone was recorded only once. The V call is TRBV5-1, the J call TRBJ2-5, with 7 bases aligning to TRBD2. Germline trimming cut 2 bases from V and 2 bases from J; bases unmatched to any gene: 6. Germline CDR1 reads SGHRS; CDR2 reads YFSETQ. The CDR3 extends over 15 amino acids. DNA for the CDR3: TGCGCCAGCAGCTTAAACGGGGGGAAGCAAGAGACCCAGTACTTC. Its translation: CASSLNGGKQETQYF.

V and J are TRBV2 and TRBJ1-2; 8 bases are a match to TRBD1. Germline V gene sequence: CDR1 SNHLY, CDR2 FYNNEI. V lost 6 bases, J lost 0 bases, and 9 bases stayed unmatched. The CDR3 consists of 16 residues. The CDR3 protein is CASRGVQGAANYGYTF. The CDR3 DNA is TGTGCCAGCAGAGGAGTCCAGGGGGCCGCTAACTATGGCTACACCTTC.

V is TRBV2 and J is TRBJ2-1, with a tentative D call TRBD2 (6 bases). The CDR3 totals 11 residues. Trimming removed 9 bases from V and 9 bases from J, with 12 bases in between. The germline V gene encodes CDR1 SNHLY and CDR2 FYNNEI. CDR3 amino acids: CASALSGEQFF. As DNA, the CDR3 is TGTGCCAGTGCCCTTAGCGGTGAGCAGTTCTTC. Based on the CDR3 plus reference TRBV2 and TRBJ2-1, the full variable domain is EPEVTQTPSHQVTQMGQEVILRCVPISNHLYFYWYRQILGQKVEFLVSFYNNEISEKSEIFDDQFSVERPDGSNFTLKIRSTKLEDSAMYFCASALSGEQFFGPGTRLTVL.

This sequence joins TRBV4-1 and TRBJ1-1, with a possible D match to TRBD1 (5 bases). V was clipped by 5 bases and J by 1 base, with 14 bases between them. CDR3 length equals 15 residues. Germline-derived CDR1 and CDR2 are MGHRA and YSYEKL. CDR3 sequence reads: CASSTGRAPNTEAFF. Written as DNA, the CDR3 is TGCGCCAGCAGCACAGGACGGGCCCCGAACACTGAAGCTTTCTTT.

This clone was detected only once. This rearrangement joins TRBV30 to TRBJ2-1, with TRBD2 matching 10 bases. The CDR3 length is 13 residues. The V segment lost 8 bases and the J segment 5 bases; nucleotides outside the gene matches: 6. Per the germline V gene, CDR1 is GTSNPN and CDR2 is SVGIG (reference sequence). The CDR3, as DNA: TGTGCCGTAGTAGCGGGGGGAAACAATGAGCAGTTCTTC. This gives the protein CAVVAGGNNEQFF.

The chain has TRBV6-5 and TRBJ2-3; D gene ambiguous. This CDR3 is 14 amino acids long. V was cut by 5 bases and J by 2 bases, with 11 bases left in between. Germline V gene sequence: CDR1 MNHEY, CDR2 SVGAGI. The CDR3 loop is CASSLGGPTDTQYF. In nucleotides, the CDR3 is TGTGCCAGCAGTCTTGGTGGCCCCACAGATACGCAGTATTTT.

The chain employs TRBV5-1 and TRBJ1-2, with D tentatively TRBD1 (5 bases). The V and J ends lost 2 bases and 8 bases respectively, with 16 bases between them. The CDR3 has 14 residues. In germline, CDR1 is SGHRS, CDR2 YFSETQ. The chain's CDR3 is CASSFWQGSLGYTF. The CDR3 region has the DNA TGCGCCAGCAGCTTTTGGCAGGGCTCCCTAGGCTACACCTTC.

V and J are TRBV2 and TRBJ2-3, with 9 bases matching TRBD1. The junction had 2 bases not matched to a gene; V was cut back by 4 bases and J by 0 bases. This CDR3 region has 15 residues. The germline V gene has CDR1 SNHLY and CDR2 FYNNEI. The CDR3 sequence: CASSVDRGSTDTQYF. The CDR3 region has the DNA TGTGCCAGCAGTGTCGACAGGGGGAGCACAGATACGCAGTATTTT. The entire variable domain, with the rest obtained from reference TRBV2 and TRBJ2-3, is as follows: EPEVTQTPSHQVTQMGQEVILRCVPISNHLYFYWYRQILGQKVEFLVSFYNNEISEKSEIFDDQFSVERPDGSNFTLKIRSTKLEDSAMYFCASSVDRGSTDTQYFGPGTRLTVL.

The chain combines TRBV2 with TRBJ2-3, with 7 bases fitting TRBD2. Trimming at V came to 7 bases and at J to 3 bases, leaving 7 bases not matched to a gene. The V gene's germline CDR1 is SNHLY and CDR2 FYNNEI. The CDR3 loop spans 14 amino acids. CDR3 DNA sequence: TGTGCCAGCAAGACTAGCTGGACGACAGATACGCAGTATTTT. It yields the protein CASKTSWTTDTQYF.

The gene calls are TRBV3-1 (or the pseudogene TRBV3-2) and TRBJ2-3; TRBD2 matches 10 bases. This CDR3 has 17 residues. V was pared by 0 bases and J by 11 bases, with 14 bases of the junction left unmatched. CDR1 and CDR2 (germline): LGHDT, YNNKEL (reference sequence). The CDR3 sequence: CASSQDSVAGGSVEQYF. In nucleotides, the CDR3 is TGTGCCAGCAGCCAAGATTCGGTAGCGGGGGGATCCGTGGAGCAGTATTTT.

This clone was seen once. The chain recombines TRBV30 with TRBJ1-5; 7 nucleotides line up with TRBD1. J gave up 5 bases and V 6 bases, and 7 bases lay outside the gene matches. Germline CDR1 and CDR2: GTSNPN and SVGIG (reference sequence). CDR3 length: 13 amino acids. The CDR3 reads CACSTGRDQPQHF. CDR3 nucleotides: TGTGCCTGCTCGACAGGGCGAGATCAGCCCCAGCATTTT.

CDR3 amino acids: CASSSETGKLNTEAFF. For the CDR3, the DNA is TGTGCCAGCAGCTCGGAGACAGGGAAGCTGAACACTGAAGCTTTCTTT. The rearrangement joins TRBV5-6 to TRBJ1-1, with TRBD1 identical over 7 bases. Unmatched junction bases numbered 8, after V lost 3 bases and J lost 0 bases. CDR1 is SGHDT, CDR2 YYEEEE, per germline. This CDR3 comprises 16 residues. Combining the CDR3 with reference TRBV5-6 and TRBJ1-1 gives the whole variable domain DAGVTQSPTHLIKTRGQQVTLRCSPKSGHDTVSWYQQALGQGPQFIFQYYEEEERQRGNFPDRFSGHQFPNYSSELNVNALLLGDSALYLCASSSETGKLNTEAFFGQGTRLTVV.

The CDR3 nucleotides are TGTGCCAGCACCTTTGGACAGGGGGCGTACAATGAGCAGTTCTTC. Its protein is CASTFGQGAYNEQFF. The J gene is TRBJ2-1, the V gene TRBV28; 11 positions agree with TRBD1. The germline V gene has CDR1 MDHEN and CDR2 SYDVKM. The CDR3 loop spans 15 amino acids. V lost 7 bases, J lost 4 bases, and 6 bases stayed unmatched.

The chain uses TRBV2 and TRBJ1-1; the D gene is possibly TRBD1 (5 bases). V lost 4 bases, J lost 1 base, and 7 bases lay in between. The CDR3 runs to 13 residues. The germline V gene encodes CDR1 SNHLY and CDR2 FYNNEI. CDR3 sequence: CASSATANTEAFF. In DNA form, the CDR3 reads TGTGCCAGCAGTGCGACAGCGAACACTGAAGCTTTCTTT.